These 2 T cell receptor beta chains were sequenced from one sample in a study of CD8 T cells in ankylosing spondylitis. MiXCR, run by TCRdb on the 5' RACE reads, gives a single entry per CDR3 protein. Among about 350,000 distinct CDR3 sequences, 20% to 25% were seen once, and the ten largest hold around 13%. Input material: blood, either unsorted or a sorted T cell fraction (not recorded which). These receptors were taken from a male donor with ankylosing spondylitis or in good health (not recorded which).

This chain links TRBV6-1 with TRBJ2-1, with D possibly matching TRBD2 (6 bases). The CDR3 length is 13 residues. Germline CDR1 reads MNHNS; CDR2 reads SASEGT. V lost 8 bases, J lost 9 bases, and 17 bases lay in between. The CDR3 nucleotides are TGTGCCAGCGGTCCCGGAGGGCGGACTGAGCAGTTCTTC. It is translated as CASGPGGRTEQFF.

The CDR3 reads CSASQAWTEAFF. The CDR3 DNA reads as TGCAGTGCATCCCAGGCCTGGACTGAAGCTTTCTTT. The chain combines TRBV20-1 with TRBJ1-1; D remains unclear. The CDR3 is 12 amino acids. Germline V gene sequence: CDR1 DFQATT, CDR2 SNEGSKA (reference sequence). Trimming removed 6 bases from V and 5 bases from J, with 13 bases in between.